Below, one T cell receptor beta chain is given with its context. Antigen unknown. Method: immunoSEQ multiplex PCR; TCRdb's copy keeps in-frame clones and lacks some. Of 130,000 to 150,000 clones in the sample, 80% to 95% were seen once. This specimen comes from a study of T cell responses to AZD1222 COVID-19 vaccine. Broader study findings: Spike was spanned by vaccine-associated CD4 TCRs, which were dominant at 160-218 and 743-854.

The CDR3 has 14 amino acids. Germline V gene sequence: CDR1 LGHDT, CDR2 YNNKEL (reference sequence). The V gene lost 1 base and the J gene lost 5 bases, with 12 bases spanning the gap. Sequences were derived from peripheral blood, sampled on day 0 of MenACWY control vaccination. The origin of this receptor is an adult in good health. This chain joins TRBV3-1 (or the pseudogene TRBV3-2) and TRBJ2-7; D remains unclear. The chain's CDR3 is CASSQATAPNEQYF. The CDR3 DNA is TGTGCCAGCAGCCAAGCAACCGCTCCCAACGAGCAGTACTTC.